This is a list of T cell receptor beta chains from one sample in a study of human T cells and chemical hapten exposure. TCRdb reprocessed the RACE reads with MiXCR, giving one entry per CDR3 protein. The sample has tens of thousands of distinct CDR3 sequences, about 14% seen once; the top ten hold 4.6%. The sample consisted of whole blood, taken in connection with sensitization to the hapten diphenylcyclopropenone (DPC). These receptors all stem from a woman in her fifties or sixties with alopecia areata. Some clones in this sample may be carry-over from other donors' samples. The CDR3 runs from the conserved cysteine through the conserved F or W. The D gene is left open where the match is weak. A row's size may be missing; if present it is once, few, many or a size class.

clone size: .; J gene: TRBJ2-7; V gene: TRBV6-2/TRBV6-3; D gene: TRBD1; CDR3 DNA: TGTGCCAGCAGCCTAGGACAGGCCCCCTACGAGCAGTACTTC; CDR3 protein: CASSLGQAPYEQYF
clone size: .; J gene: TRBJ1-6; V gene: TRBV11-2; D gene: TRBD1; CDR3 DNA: TGTGCCAGCAGCTTCGGACAGGGGGCTTCACCCCTCCACTTT; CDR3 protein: CASSFGQGASPLHF
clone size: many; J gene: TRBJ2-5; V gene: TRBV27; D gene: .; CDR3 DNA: TGTGCCAGCAGTTTATGGGGGAGACAAGAGACCCAGTACTTC; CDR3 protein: CASSLWGRQETQYF
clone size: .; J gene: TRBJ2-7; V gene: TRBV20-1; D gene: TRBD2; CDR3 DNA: TGCAGTGCCCACCACAGCGGGAGTTTCTACGAGCAGTACTTC; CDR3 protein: CSAHHSGSFYEQYF
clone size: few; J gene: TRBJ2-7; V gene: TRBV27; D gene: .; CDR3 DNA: TGTGCCAGCAGTTCCTCGCCCCCGGGGCTCAGCTCCTACGAGCAGTACTTC; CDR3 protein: CASSSSPPGLSSYEQYF
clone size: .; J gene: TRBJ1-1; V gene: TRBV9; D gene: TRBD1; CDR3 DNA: TGTGCCAGCAGCGTCGGACAGGACACTGAAGCTTTCTTT; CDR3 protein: CASSVGQDTEAFF
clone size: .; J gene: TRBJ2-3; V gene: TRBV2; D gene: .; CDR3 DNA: TGTGCCAGCAAGGGCTTCCCAGATACGCAGTATTTT; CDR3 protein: CASKGFPDTQYF
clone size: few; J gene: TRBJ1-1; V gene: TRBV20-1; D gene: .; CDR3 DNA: TGCAGTGCTACCCGACCGAGGATGAACACTGAAGCTTTCTTT; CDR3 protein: CSATRPRMNTEAFF
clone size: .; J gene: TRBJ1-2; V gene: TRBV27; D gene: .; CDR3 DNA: TGTGCCAGCAGGAATACGTCTGGCAGGTCCTATGGCTACACCTTC; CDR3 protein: CASRNTSGRSYGYTF
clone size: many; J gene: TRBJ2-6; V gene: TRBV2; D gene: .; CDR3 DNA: TGTGCCAGCAGAGACTCTGGGGCCAACGTCCTGACTTTC; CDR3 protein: CASRDSGANVLTF
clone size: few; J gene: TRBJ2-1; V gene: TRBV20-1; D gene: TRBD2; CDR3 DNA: TGCAGTGCTAGGGTAGCGGGAGGAGTTTACAATGAGCAGTTCTTC; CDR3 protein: CSARVAGGVYNEQFF
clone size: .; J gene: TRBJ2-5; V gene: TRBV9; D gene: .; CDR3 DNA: TGTGCCAGCAGCGTCGATACTCGCCTGCAAGAGACCCAGTACTTC; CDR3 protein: CASSVDTRLQETQYF
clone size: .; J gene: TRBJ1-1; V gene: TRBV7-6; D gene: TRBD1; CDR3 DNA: TGTGCCAGCAGCTTAGGCGTGACAGGGCACACTGAAGCTTTCTTT; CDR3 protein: CASSLGVTGHTEAFF
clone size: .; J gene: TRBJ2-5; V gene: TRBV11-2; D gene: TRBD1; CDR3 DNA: TGTGCCAGCAGGGCATCAGGGACAGACCAGACCCAGTACTTC; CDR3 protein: CASRASGTDQTQYF
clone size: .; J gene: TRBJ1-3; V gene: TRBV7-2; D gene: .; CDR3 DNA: TGTGCCAGCAGACCCGACAGTCGCTCTGGAAACACCATATATTTT; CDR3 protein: CASRPDSRSGNTIYF
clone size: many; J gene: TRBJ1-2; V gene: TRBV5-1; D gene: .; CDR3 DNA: TGCGCCAGCAGCTGGACCGGCGAAGGCTACACCTTC; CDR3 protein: CASSWTGEGYTF
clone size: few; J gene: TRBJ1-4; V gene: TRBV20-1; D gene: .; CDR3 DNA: TGCAGTGCTGAAAACACCGGGACACAAGCATTT; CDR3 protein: CSAENTGTQAF
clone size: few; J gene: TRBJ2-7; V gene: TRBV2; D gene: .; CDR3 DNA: TGTGCCAGCAGTAAACTTTCCTACGAGCAGTACTTC; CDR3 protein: CASSKLSYEQYF
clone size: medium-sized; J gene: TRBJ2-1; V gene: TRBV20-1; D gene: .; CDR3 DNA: TGCAGTGCTAGAGATCTCGCCCCATACAATGAGCAGTTCTTC; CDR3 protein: CSARDLAPYNEQFF
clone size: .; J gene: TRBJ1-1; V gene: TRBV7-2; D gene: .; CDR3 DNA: TGTGCCAGCAGCTTAGATTATGACACGGTTTCCACTGAAGCTTTCTTT; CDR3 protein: CASSLDYDTVSTEAFF
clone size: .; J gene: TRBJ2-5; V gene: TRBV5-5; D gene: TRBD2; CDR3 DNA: TGTGCCAGCAGCTTAGCGGGAAGGGGCCAAGAGACCCAGTACTTC; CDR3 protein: CASSLAGRGQETQYF
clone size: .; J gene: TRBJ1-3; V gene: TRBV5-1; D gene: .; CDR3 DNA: TGCGCCAGCAGCTTCTACTCTGGAAACACCATATATTTT; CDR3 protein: CASSFYSGNTIYF
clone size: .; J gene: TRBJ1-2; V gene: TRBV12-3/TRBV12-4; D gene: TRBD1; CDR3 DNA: TGTGCCAGCAGTTTATGGGGGACAGGGGCTGGCTACACCTTC; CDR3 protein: CASSLWGTGAGYTF
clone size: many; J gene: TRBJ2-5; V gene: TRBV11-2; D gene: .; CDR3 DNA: TGTGCCAGCAGCTTAATTCCGAGTGGGCAAGAGACCCAGTACTTC; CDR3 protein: CASSLIPSGQETQYF
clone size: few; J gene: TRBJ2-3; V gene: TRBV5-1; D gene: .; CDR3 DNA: TGCGCCAGCAGCTTGGTTGCAGGGACCTACACAGATACGCAGTATTTT; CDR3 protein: CASSLVAGTYTDTQYF
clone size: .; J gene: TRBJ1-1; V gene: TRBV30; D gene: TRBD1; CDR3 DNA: TGTGCCTGGAGTGTCGCAGGGGGTAAAGAAGCTTTCTTT; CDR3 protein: CAWSVAGGKEAFF
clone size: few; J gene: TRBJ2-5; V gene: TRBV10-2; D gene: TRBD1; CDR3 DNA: TGCGCCAGCAGAGGGGACAGGGCCAACCAAGAGACCCAGTACTTC; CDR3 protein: CASRGDRANQETQYF
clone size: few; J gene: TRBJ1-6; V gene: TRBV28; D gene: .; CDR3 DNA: TGTGCCAGCAGTCCCTTGTTGGCGGGCAACGATTCACCCCTCCACTTT; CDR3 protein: CASSPLLAGNDSPLHF
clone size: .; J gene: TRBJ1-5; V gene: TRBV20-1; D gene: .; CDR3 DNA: TGCAGTGTGGGTGGCAGGGACAATCAGCCCCAGCATTTT; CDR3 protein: CSVGGRDNQPQHF
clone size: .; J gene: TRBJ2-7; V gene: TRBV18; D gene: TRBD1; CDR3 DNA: TGTGCCAGCTCACGACGGGGACAGGACTCCTACGAGCAGTACTTC; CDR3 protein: CASSRRGQDSYEQYF
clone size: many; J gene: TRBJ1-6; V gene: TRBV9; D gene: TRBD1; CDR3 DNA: TGTGCCAGCAGCGCAACCCCCGGGACAGTAAATTCACCCCTCCACTTT; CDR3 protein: CASSATPGTVNSPLHF
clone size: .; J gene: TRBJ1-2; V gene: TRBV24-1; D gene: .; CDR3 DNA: TGTGCCACCAGTGATTCCTACAGGGAAGCTGGCTACACCTTC; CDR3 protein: CATSDSYREAGYTF
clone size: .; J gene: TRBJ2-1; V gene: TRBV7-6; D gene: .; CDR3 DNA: TGTGCCAGCAGCTTAGATGGGACCATCGATGAGCAGTTCTTC; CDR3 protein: CASSLDGTIDEQFF
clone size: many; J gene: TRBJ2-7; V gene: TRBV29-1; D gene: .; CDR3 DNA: TGCAGCGTTGCCGATCAGCGGTCCTACGAGCAGTACTTC; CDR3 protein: CSVADQRSYEQYF
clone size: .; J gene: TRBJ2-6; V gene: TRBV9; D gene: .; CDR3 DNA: TGTGCCAGCAGCGCCCAACAGAGCACCCGGGACTCTGGGGCCAACGTCCTGACTTTC; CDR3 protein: CASSAQQSTRDSGANVLTF
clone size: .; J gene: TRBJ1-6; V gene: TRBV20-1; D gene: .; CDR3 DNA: TGCAGTGCTAGACGGAGGGGAACCTATAATTCACCCCTCCACTTT; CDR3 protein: CSARRRGTYNSPLHF
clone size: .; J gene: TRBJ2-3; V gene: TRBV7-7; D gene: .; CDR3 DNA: TGTGCCAGCAGTTTATCACAGGGTGACACGCAGTATTTT; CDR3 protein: CASSLSQGDTQYF
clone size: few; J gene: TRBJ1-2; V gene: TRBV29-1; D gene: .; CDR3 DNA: TGCAGCGTAGCCGGGTTCCCGAGGGCAAGCTACACCTTC; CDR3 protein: CSVAGFPRASYTF
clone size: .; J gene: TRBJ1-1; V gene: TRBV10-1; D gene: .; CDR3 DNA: TGCGCCAGCAGTGAGGATCCACCGGGATCGTACACTGAAGCTTTCTTT; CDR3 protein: CASSEDPPGSYTEAFF
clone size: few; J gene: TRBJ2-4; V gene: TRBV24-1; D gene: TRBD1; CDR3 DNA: TGTGCCACCAGTGATCCCCGGGACAGGGCGGGGGAAAACATTCAGTACTTC; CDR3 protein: CATSDPRDRAGENIQYF
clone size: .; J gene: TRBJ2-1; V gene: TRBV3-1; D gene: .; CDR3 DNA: TGTGCCAGCAGCCAAACGACTAAAGAGCAGTTCTTC; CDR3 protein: CASSQTTKEQFF
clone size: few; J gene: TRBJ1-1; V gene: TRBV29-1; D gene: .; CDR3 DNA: TGCAGCGCTGGAGGGCCCGGAGGCACTGAAGCTTTCTTT; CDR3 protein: CSAGGPGGTEAFF
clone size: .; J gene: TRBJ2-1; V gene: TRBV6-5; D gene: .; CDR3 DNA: TGTGCCAGCAACGGGAGTCCTGAGCAGTTCTTC; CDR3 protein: CASNGSPEQFF
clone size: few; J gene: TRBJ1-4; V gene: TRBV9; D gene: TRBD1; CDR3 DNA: TGTGCCAGCAGCGTAGACCAGGGGGATGAAAAACTGTTTTTT; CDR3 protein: CASSVDQGDEKLFF
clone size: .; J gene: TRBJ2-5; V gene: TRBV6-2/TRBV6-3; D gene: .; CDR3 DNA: TGTGCCAGCAGTCCCGTCTGGGACACCCTCCGGGAGACCCAGTACTTC; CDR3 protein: CASSPVWDTLRETQYF
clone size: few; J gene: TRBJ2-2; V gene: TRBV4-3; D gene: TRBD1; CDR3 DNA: TGCGCCAGCAGCCAAGATACACAGGGGTGGACCGGGGAGCTGTTTTTT; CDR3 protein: CASSQDTQGWTGELFF